A single sample gave rise to the 17 T cell receptor beta chains below, sequenced in a study of OX40 agonist ivuxolimab in advanced cancers. Repertoires were generated with immunoSEQ multiplex PCR, while TCRdb's copy carries only in-frame clones and drops some. The sample consists of under 75,000 clones, about 89% of them appearing once. This specimen was CD4+ or CD8+ T cells sorted from blood, taken in a trial of the OX40 agonist ivuxolimab. Receptors originate from an adult with an advanced solid tumor such as melanoma, head and neck, liver or kidney cancer.

The chain combines TRBV27 with TRBJ1-5; D gene ambiguous. The CDR3 is made up of 14 amino acids. Germline lookup yields CDR1 MNHEY and CDR2 SMNVEV (reference sequence). V was shortened by 5 bases and J by 2 bases, with 10 bases between the two germline ends. The CDR3 sequence: CASSPRLGNQPQHF. For the CDR3, the DNA is TGTGCCAGCAGTCCGAGGTTGGGCAATCAGCCCCAGCATTTT.

The chain employs TRBV28 and TRBJ2-7; no definite D call. Per germline, CDR1 MDHEN and CDR2 SYDVKM. V was shortened by 3 bases and J by 2 bases, with 5 bases between the two germline ends. The CDR3 has 12 residues. As DNA, the CDR3 is TGTGCCAGCAGTTTGAGGACCTACGAGCAGTACTTC. Its translation: CASSLRTYEQYF.

This clone has just one count. V gene TRBV19 combines with J gene TRBJ1-2; D unresolved. V was shortened by 10 bases and J by 8 bases, with 14 bases between the two germline ends. Germline CDR1 and CDR2: LNHDA and SQIVND (reference sequence). This CDR3 region has 11 residues. CDR3 sequence (DNA): TGTGCCACTAATCAGTGGGGAGGCTACACCTTC. It codes for CATNQWGGYTF.

The V call is TRBV5-4, the J call TRBJ2-1, with D maybe TRBD1 (5 bases). Germline values: CDR1 SGHNT, CDR2 YYREEE (reference sequence). The CDR3 covers 14 residues. Trimming stripped 1 base from V and 4 bases from J, with 9 bases between. As DNA, the CDR3 is TGTGCCAGCAGCTTGTCTGACAGTTACAATGAGCAGTTCTTC. Encoded protein: CASSLSDSYNEQFF.

The gene calls are TRBV7-8 and TRBJ2-7, with D perhaps matching TRBD1 (5 bases). V lost 5 bases to trimming and J lost 2 bases, with 13 bases between them. The length of the CDR3 is 14 residues. Germline CDR1 is SGHVS and CDR2 is FQNEAQ. As DNA, the CDR3 is TGTGCCAGCAGCCACCCAGGGTTGACCTACGAGCAGTACTTC. It specifies CASSHPGLTYEQYF. Full variable domain (outside the CDR3, taken from reference TRBV7-8 and TRBJ2-7): GAGVSQSPRYKVAKRGQDVALRCDPISGHVSLFWYQQALGQGPEFLTYFQNEAQLDKSGLPSDRFFAERPEGSVSTLKIQRTQQEDSAVYLCASSHPGLTYEQYFGPGTRLTVT.

The gene calls are TRBV5-4 and TRBJ1-1; unclear D gene. V lost 3 bases and J lost 1, with 10 bases in between. CDR1 SGHNT and CDR2 YYREEE come from the germline V gene (reference sequence). The CDR3 contains 14 residues. In DNA, the CDR3 is TGTGCCAGCAGCTCTTTAGACACGAACACTGAAGCTTTCTTT. Protein: CASSSLDTNTEAFF.

This clone appeared a single time. This chain uses TRBV18 with TRBJ2-5, with a tentative D call TRBD1 (5 bases). The CDR3 is 18 amino acids. From germline, CDR1 is KGHSH and CDR2 LQKENI. V was trimmed by 1 base and J by 0 bases, leaving 18 bases between them. The chain's CDR3 is CASSPLSRQLDYQETQYF. The CDR3 region has the DNA TGTGCCAGCTCACCACTCTCTAGACAGCTTGACTACCAAGAGACCCAGTACTTC.

Written as DNA, the CDR3 is TGTGCCAGCAGCTTAGCCGGAGGGGACGAGACCCAGTACTTC. This gives the protein CASSLAGGDETQYF. The chain joins TRBV5-4 to TRBJ2-5, with D possibly matching TRBD2 (6 bases). V was pared by 2 bases and J by 5 bases, with 13 bases between. This CDR3 is 14 amino acids long. Germline V gene lookup returns CDR1 SGHNT and CDR2 YYREEE (reference sequence).

V and J are TRBV19 and TRBJ1-4; D ambiguous. The germline gives CDR1 LNHDA, CDR2 SQIVND (reference sequence). Trimming stripped 4 bases from V and 6 bases from J, with 9 bases between. This CDR3 has 13 residues. The CDR3: CASSRTRDEKLFF. DNA for the CDR3: TGTGCCAGTAGTAGAACGCGGGATGAAAAACTGTTTTTT.

This clone showed up just a few times. The gene calls are TRBV15 and TRBJ1-4; possible D gene TRBD1, 5 bases. The CDR3 has 15 residues. From germline, CDR1 is LNHNV and CDR2 YYDKDF (reference sequence). V shed 0 bases and J shed 7 bases, with 12 bases lying between them. The CDR3 loop reads CATSRDGGPAEKLFF. DNA of the CDR3: TGTGCCACCAGCAGAGATGGGGGACCTGCTGAAAAACTGTTTTTT.

This rearrangement joins TRBV6-1 to TRBJ2-3; 12 bases align to TRBD2. Germline CDR1 reads MNHNS; CDR2 reads SASEGT. The CDR3 extends over 15 amino acids. Trimming removed 6 bases from V and 3 bases from J; junction bases left unmatched: 4. CDR3 loop: CASSGLAGRTDTQYF. The CDR3 region has the DNA TGTGCCAGCAGCGGACTAGCGGGGAGAACAGATACGCAGTATTTT.

This chain joins TRBV2 and TRBJ2-3; D is possibly TRBD1 or TRBD2 (5 bases each). The CDR3 consists of 14 residues. In germline, CDR1 is SNHLY, CDR2 FYNNEI. Trimming cost V 7 bases and J 2 bases, with 13 bases left between them. In DNA form, the CDR3 reads TGTGCCAGCAAGGGGAGTAGCCCCACAGATACGCAGTATTTT. As protein: CASKGSSPTDTQYF.

The chain carries TRBV19 and TRBJ1-1, with D perhaps TRBD1 (6 bases). CDR3 length equals 14 residues. Trimming pared 5 bases from V and 4 bases from J, leaving 14 bases between. Germline V gene data show CDR1 as LNHDA and CDR2 as SQIVND (reference sequence). The CDR3 coding sequence is TGTGCCAGTAGTTCCACAGGGTCGAGCACTGAAGCTTTCTTT. It translates to CASSSTGSSTEAFF.

The rearrangement uses TRBV6-6 and TRBJ1-2; 7 nucleotides agree with TRBD1. The CDR3 runs to 15 residues. Losses at the gene ends were 5 bases for V and 2 bases for J; bases not matched to a gene: 8. In germline, CDR1 is MNHNY, CDR2 SVGAGI (reference sequence). CDR3 nucleotide sequence: TGTGCCAGCAGTCCACAGGGGCCCCCGAACTATGGCTACACCTTC. It is translated as CASSPQGPPNYGYTF.

The J gene is TRBJ2-1, the V gene TRBV5-4; 8 bases are a match to TRBD2. Germline V gives CDR1 SGHNT, CDR2 YYREEE (reference sequence). This CDR3 region has 16 residues. With V trimmed by 0 bases and J by 3 bases, 5 bases remained unmatched. CDR3 sequence (DNA): TGTGCCAGCAGCTTGGCCGGGACTAGTCGCTACAATGAGCAGTTCTTC. Protein sequence: CASSLAGTSRYNEQFF.

This clone was recorded once. CDR3: CASSLGETQYF. The CDR3 DNA is TGTGCCAGCAGCTTAGGCGAGACCCAGTACTTC. The V call is TRBV11-2, the J call TRBJ2-5; no reliable D call. Trimming took off 1 base at V and 5 bases at J, with 2 bases between the two ends. The CDR3 has 11 amino acids. Germline assignment: CDR1 SGHAT and CDR2 FQNNGV.

This chain uses TRBV7-2 with TRBJ1-1; no firm D call. The ends were cut back, 4 bases at V and 4 bases at J, with 13 bases in the middle. The CDR3 contains 14 residues. Germline lookup yields CDR1 SGHTA and CDR2 FQGNSA. Here the CDR3 reads CASSSSGGVTEAFF. CDR3 sequence (DNA): TGTGCCAGCAGCTCCTCGGGCGGGGTCACTGAAGCTTTCTTT.